This is a list of T cell receptor beta chains from one sample in a study of PD-1 blockade in mismatch repair-deficient tumors. Their antigens remain unidentified. The assay was immunoSEQ multiplex PCR, and TCRdb's table has in-frame clones only and misses some. The sample has approximately 9,800 clones, around 87% seen once. The material was cells cultured in vitro, obtained from a patient treated with pembrolizumab. The receptor source for this set is an adult with mismatch repair-deficient cancer. CDR3s include the opening cysteine and the closing phenylalanine or tryptophan. Fields, in order: D gene, J gene, V gene, clone size, CDR3 protein, CDR3 DNA. The D gene is left open where the match is weak. A clone size is listed for some rows: how often the clone was seen (once, few, many), or a class if it is expanded.

D gene: NA
J gene: TRBJ1-5
V gene: TRBV29-1
clone size: NA
CDR3 protein: CSVQDSGNQPQHF
CDR3 DNA: TGCAGCGTTCAGGACAGCGGGAATCAGCCCCAGCATTTT

D gene: NA
J gene: TRBJ2-7
V gene: TRBV18
clone size: NA
CDR3 protein: CASRTYREPYEQYF
CDR3 DNA: TGTGCCAGCCGTACCTACAGGGAACCCTACGAGCAGTACTTC

D gene: NA
J gene: TRBJ2-2
V gene: TRBV29-1
clone size: NA
CDR3 protein: CSVWVDKAAGELFF
CDR3 DNA: TGCAGCGTTTGGGTGGATAAGGCCGCCGGGGAGCTGTTTTTT

D gene: NA
J gene: TRBJ1-2
V gene: TRBV11-2
clone size: NA
CDR3 protein: CASSSRLTGSSYGYTF
CDR3 DNA: TGTGCCAGCAGCTCAAGATTGACAGGATCCTCCTATGGCTACACCTTC

D gene: NA
J gene: TRBJ1-2
V gene: TRBV14
clone size: NA
CDR3 protein: CASSQVTGALGYTF
CDR3 DNA: TGTGCCAGCAGCCAAGTTACGGGGGCGCTTGGCTACACCTTC

D gene: TRBD2
J gene: TRBJ2-1
V gene: TRBV5-1
clone size: NA
CDR3 protein: CASSLTTSAHEQFF
CDR3 DNA: TGCGCCAGCAGCTTGACGACTAGCGCCCATGAGCAGTTCTTC

D gene: NA
J gene: TRBJ1-2
V gene: TRBV29-1
clone size: few
CDR3 protein: CSVVSGVSYGYTF
CDR3 DNA: TGCAGCGTTGTGAGCGGGGTGAGCTATGGCTACACCTTC

D gene: TRBD1
J gene: TRBJ2-7
V gene: TRBV28
clone size: NA
CDR3 protein: CASAPVGQGQYF
CDR3 DNA: TGTGCCAGCGCTCCGGTAGGACAGGGACAGTACTTC

D gene: TRBD2
J gene: TRBJ2-5
V gene: TRBV5-1
clone size: NA
CDR3 protein: CASSLDPSGQETQYF
CDR3 DNA: TGCGCCAGCAGCTTGGATCCTAGCGGCCAAGAGACCCAGTACTTC

D gene: NA
J gene: TRBJ1-1
V gene: TRBV19
clone size: NA
CDR3 protein: CASSGVTGSTEAFF
CDR3 DNA: TGTGCCAGTAGTGGGGTCACAGGGAGCACTGAAGCTTTCTTT

D gene: TRBD1
J gene: TRBJ1-1
V gene: TRBV5-1
clone size: NA
CDR3 protein: CASSLGQGMTEAFF
CDR3 DNA: TGCGCCAGCAGCTTGGGACAGGGGATGACTGAAGCTTTCTTT

D gene: NA
J gene: TRBJ2-3
V gene: TRBV7-2
clone size: once
CDR3 protein: CASSFTGLSTDTQYF
CDR3 DNA: TGTGCCAGCAGCTTTACGGGGTTGTCAACAGATACGCAGTATTTT

D gene: NA
J gene: TRBJ1-1
V gene: TRBV27
clone size: NA
CDR3 protein: CASMSQGRGTEAFF
CDR3 DNA: TGTGCCAGCATGTCCCAGGGTAGGGGCACTGAAGCTTTCTTT

D gene: TRBD1
J gene: TRBJ2-5
V gene: TRBV5-1
clone size: few
CDR3 protein: CASSSDRGLGETQYF
CDR3 DNA: TGCGCCAGCAGCAGCGACAGGGGACTCGGGGAGACCCAGTACTTC

D gene: NA
J gene: TRBJ1-1
V gene: TRBV6-1
clone size: NA
CDR3 protein: CASFYSRDDTEAFF
CDR3 DNA: TGTGCCAGCTTCTACTCAAGGGATGACACTGAAGCTTTCTTT

D gene: TRBD1
J gene: TRBJ2-3
V gene: TRBV28
clone size: NA
CDR3 protein: CASSRQGMRTQYF
CDR3 DNA: TGTGCCAGCAGCAGACAGGGGATGCGGACGCAGTATTTT

D gene: TRBD1
J gene: TRBJ1-1
V gene: TRBV7-9
clone size: NA
CDR3 protein: CASSFGTGVTEAFF
CDR3 DNA: TGTGCCAGCAGCTTTGGGACAGGGGTTACTGAAGCTTTCTTT

D gene: NA
J gene: TRBJ2-1
V gene: TRBV7-3
clone size: NA
CDR3 protein: CASSLQSYNEQFF
CDR3 DNA: TGTGCCAGCAGCTTACAAAGCTACAATGAGCAGTTCTTC

D gene: NA
J gene: TRBJ2-7
V gene: TRBV19
clone size: NA
CDR3 protein: CASSIRGTTYEQYF
CDR3 DNA: TGTGCCAGTAGTATAAGAGGGACAACCTACGAGCAGTACTTC

D gene: NA
J gene: TRBJ1-2
V gene: TRBV15
clone size: NA
CDR3 protein: CATSRDGNYGYTF
CDR3 DNA: TGTGCCACCAGCAGGGACGGTAACTATGGCTACACCTTC

D gene: TRBD1
J gene: TRBJ1-4
V gene: TRBV2
clone size: NA
CDR3 protein: CASSRDRGPNEKLFF
CDR3 DNA: TGTGCCAGCAGCCGGGACAGGGGTCCTAATGAAAAACTGTTTTTT

D gene: NA
J gene: TRBJ1-1
V gene: TRBV11-3
clone size: NA
CDR3 protein: CASSADGLNTEAFF
CDR3 DNA: TGTGCCAGCAGCGCCGACGGCCTGAACACTGAAGCTTTCTTT

D gene: NA
J gene: TRBJ1-2
V gene: TRBV4-1
clone size: once
CDR3 protein: CASSQAQGAPYGYTF
CDR3 DNA: TGCGCCAGCAGCCAAGCCCAGGGAGCCCCCTATGGCTACACCTTC

D gene: NA
J gene: TRBJ1-2
V gene: TRBV7-3
clone size: once
CDR3 protein: CASSLVLANYGYTF
CDR3 DNA: TGTGCCAGCAGCTTAGTTCTAGCTAACTATGGCTACACCTTC

D gene: TRBD1
J gene: TRBJ1-6
V gene: TRBV18
clone size: NA
CDR3 protein: CASSPYDRDNNSPLHF
CDR3 DNA: TGTGCCAGCTCACCTTATGACAGGGACAATAATTCACCCCTCCACTTT

D gene: NA
J gene: TRBJ1-2
V gene: TRBV28
clone size: NA
CDR3 protein: CASSFGQAWGYTF
CDR3 DNA: TGTGCCAGCAGTTTCGGCCAGGCGTGGGGCTACACCTTC

D gene: NA
J gene: TRBJ2-7
V gene: TRBV27
clone size: NA
CDR3 protein: CASSPGRNSYEQYF
CDR3 DNA: TGTGCCAGCAGCCCCGGACGGAACTCCTACGAGCAGTACTTC

D gene: TRBD2
J gene: TRBJ2-7
V gene: TRBV4-1
clone size: NA
CDR3 protein: CASSQGLAGGREQYF
CDR3 DNA: TGCGCCAGCAGCCAAGGGTTAGCGGGAGGTCGGGAGCAGTACTTC